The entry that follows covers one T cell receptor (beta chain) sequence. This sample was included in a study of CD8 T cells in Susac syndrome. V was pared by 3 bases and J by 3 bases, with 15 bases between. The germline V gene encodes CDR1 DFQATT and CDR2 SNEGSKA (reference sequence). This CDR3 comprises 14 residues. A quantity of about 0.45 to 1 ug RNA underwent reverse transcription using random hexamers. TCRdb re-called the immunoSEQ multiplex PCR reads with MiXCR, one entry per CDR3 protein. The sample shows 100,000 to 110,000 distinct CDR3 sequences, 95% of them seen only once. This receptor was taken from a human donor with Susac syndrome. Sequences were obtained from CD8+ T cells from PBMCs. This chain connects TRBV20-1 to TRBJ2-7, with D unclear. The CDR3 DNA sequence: TGCAGTGCTAGCTTGGTGGGTTCCGGCTACGAGCAGTACTTC. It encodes CSASLVGSGYEQYF.